This entry lists 21 T cell receptor beta chains sequenced from one sample in a study of shared clonotypes between healthy human individuals. Assay used: immunoSEQ multiplex PCR; TCRdb lists only in-frame clones, some missing. This table holds some 1,600,000 clones, under 99% found once. Source material: naive CD4+ T cells sorted from blood. As for subset: CD45RA+ positively selected. These TCRs come from a man under 40 in good health.

The V gene is TRBV7-2, the J gene TRBJ1-5, with a weak D call TRBD1 (5 bases). The CDR3 extends over 15 amino acids. Germline assignment: CDR1 SGHTA and CDR2 FQGNSA. V was cut by 5 bases and J by 4 bases, with 15 bases left in between. The CDR3 coding sequence is TGTGCCAGCAGCACAAGGACAAAAGGGAATCAGCCCCAGCATTTT. It is translated as CASSTRTKGNQPQHF.

V gene TRBV10-3 combines with J gene TRBJ2-4, with 8 bases lining up with TRBD1. The CDR3 covers 14 residues. The J segment lost 9 bases and the V segment lost 4 bases, leaving 8 bases of the junction unmatched. Germline V gene sequence: CDR1 ENHRY, CDR2 SYGVKD. Here the CDR3 reads CAISGAGGAGIQYF. DNA of the CDR3: TGTGCCATCAGTGGGGCAGGGGGCGCGGGCATTCAGTACTTC.

V is TRBV6-6 and J is TRBJ1-5; D gene unclear. The V gene lost 6 bases and the J gene lost 4 bases, with 13 bases spanning the gap. The CDR3 has 14 amino acids. Germline V gene sequence: CDR1 MNHNY, CDR2 SVGAGI (reference sequence). The CDR3 protein is CASSGKGGNQPQHF. CDR3 DNA: TGTGCCAGCAGCGGAAAGGGAGGGAATCAGCCCCAGCATTTT.

This clone was counted a single time. The rearrangement joins TRBV4-3 to TRBJ2-2; D is unclear. The CDR3 loop spans 14 amino acids. V was trimmed by 0 bases and J by 5 bases, leaving 7 bases between them. From germline, CDR1 is LGHNA and CDR2 YSLEER. The CDR3 nucleotides read TGCGCCAGCAGCCAAGACCCGTTGACCGGGGAGCTGTTTTTT. Its translation is CASSQDPLTGELFF.

The chain carries TRBV5-1 and TRBJ2-3; the match to TRBD2 covers 12 bases. V gave up 4 bases and J gave up 4 bases; unmatched junction bases: 4. Germline assignment: CDR1 SGHRS and CDR2 YFSETQ. The CDR3 length is 15 residues. CDR3 DNA sequence: TGCGCCAGCAGCCTAGCGGGAGGGCCGGCAGATACGCAGTATTTT. This translates into CASSLAGGPADTQYF.

This clone was counted once. This chain connects TRBV14 to TRBJ2-6; D might be TRBD1 (6 bases). V gave up 4 bases and J gave up 2 bases, with 9 bases separating them. The CDR3 spans 15 residues. The germline V gene encodes CDR1 SGHDN and CDR2 FVKESK. The CDR3 loop is CASSPQGPGANVLTF. CDR3 DNA sequence: TGTGCCAGCAGCCCCCAGGGGCCTGGGGCCAACGTCCTGACTTTC.

The V and J genes are TRBV5-1 and TRBJ2-5, with no clear D. The CDR3 contains 15 residues. CDR1 is SGHRS and CDR2 is YFSETQ in the germline V gene. With 1 base removed from V and 7 bases from J, the gap between germline ends came to 17 bases. The CDR3 bases are TGCGCCAGCAGCTTGAAGCCAGGTGCCTCGGGGACCCAGTACTTC. This codes for CASSLKPGASGTQYF.

This clone occurred once. Distinct nucleotide sequences in the sample also encode this CDR3. The V call is TRBV18, the J call TRBJ2-3; 8 nucleotides agree with TRBD2. Germline V gene sequence: CDR1 KGHSH, CDR2 LQKENI. The CDR3 extends over 14 amino acids. With 3 bases clipped from V and 3 bases from J, the junction kept 2 bases outside the gene matches. CDR3 in amino acids: CASSPGLATDTQYF. For the CDR3, the DNA is TGTGCCAGCTCACCCGGACTAGCTACAGATACGCAGTATTTT. The full variable domain, completed using reference TRBV18 and TRBJ2-3, is NAGVMQNPRHLVRRRGQEARLRCSPMKGHSHVYWYRQLPEEGLKFMVYLQKENIIDESGMPKERFSAEFPKEGPSILRIQQVVRGDSAAYFCASSPGLATDTQYFGPGTRLTVL.

The chain carries TRBV19 and TRBJ2-1; 9 positions agree with TRBD1. The germline V gene encodes CDR1 LNHDA and CDR2 SQIVND (reference sequence). J lost 3 bases, V lost 5 bases, and 5 bases had no gene match. This CDR3 has 15 amino acids. The CDR3 sequence is CASSPGTGNYNEQFF. CDR3 DNA sequence: TGTGCCAGTAGTCCAGGGACAGGGAACTACAATGAGCAGTTCTTC.

V and J are TRBV27 and TRBJ2-1, with 9 nucleotides matching TRBD1. Trimming took 10 bases from V and 2 from J; bases not matched to a gene: 6. The CDR3 runs 14 residues. Germline CDR1 and CDR2: MNHEY and SMNVEV (reference sequence). CDR3 sequence: CATTRDRAYNEQFF. CDR3 DNA: TGTGCCACCACCCGGGACAGGGCCTACAATGAGCAGTTCTTC.

This chain uses TRBV9 with TRBJ2-3; TRBD2 matches at 8 bases. This CDR3 has 16 residues. Trimming took 0 bases from V and 5 from J; bases not matched to a gene: 8. CDR1 is SGDLS, CDR2 YYNGEE, per germline. As DNA, the CDR3 is TGTGCCAGCAGCGTAGTGAGTAGCGGGATGGGAGATACGCAGTATTTT. This codes for CASSVVSSGMGDTQYF.

The chain employs TRBV7-2 and TRBJ2-7; 13 nucleotides agree with TRBD2. J lost 6 bases, V lost 5 bases, and 7 bases had no gene match. This CDR3 region has 15 residues. The germline CDR1 and CDR2 sequences are SGHTA and FQGNSA. The CDR3 DNA reads TGTGCCAGCAGCCTTAGACTAGCGGGAGGCCTCGAGCAGTACTTC. It encodes CASSLRLAGGLEQYF.

About this clone itself: The sample contains more than one DNA sequence encoding this CDR3. V gene TRBV11-2 combines with J gene TRBJ2-7; D is possibly TRBD2 (6 bases). Germline assignment: CDR1 SGHAT and CDR2 FQNNGV. V lost 1 base and J lost 6, with 10 bases in between. The CDR3 length is 13 residues. CDR3: CASSLAGVGEQYF. Written as DNA, the CDR3 is TGTGCCAGCAGCTTAGCGGGGGTTGGCGAGCAGTACTTC.

A single count supports this clone. V usage is TRBV14 and J usage is TRBJ1-2; D is unclear. The CDR3 spans 16 residues. The germline V gene has CDR1 SGHDN and CDR2 FVKESK. V was cut by 0 bases and J by 5 bases, with 16 bases left in between. The CDR3 sequence: CASSQEGDRGFYGYTF. Here the CDR3 DNA reads TGTGCCAGCAGCCAAGAAGGAGACCGCGGATTTTATGGCTACACCTTC.

This sequence joins TRBV5-4 and TRBJ1-2, with D perhaps matching TRBD1 (6 bases). The CDR3 is 13 residues long. Trimming took 1 base from V and 4 from J, leaving 8 bases between them. Germline CDR1 reads SGHNT; CDR2 reads YYREEE (reference sequence). The CDR3 spells CASSLPGVYGYTF. The CDR3 DNA reads TGTGCCAGCAGCTTGCCAGGGGTCTATGGCTACACCTTC.

The chain employs TRBV11-3 and TRBJ2-1; either TRBD1 or TRBD2 may fit D (5 bases each). Trimming left V 0 bases short and J 9 bases short, with 12 bases between. The CDR3 runs 14 residues. Germline CDR1 and CDR2: SGHNT and YENEEA. The DNA for the CDR3 is TGTGCCAGCAGCTTAGATTTGACAGCGGTTGAGCAGTTCTTC. It translates to CASSLDLTAVEQFF.

The rearrangement joins TRBV28 to TRBJ1-5, with TRBD1 matching 9 bases. From germline, CDR1 is MDHEN and CDR2 SYDVKM. This CDR3 has 14 residues. Germline trimming cut 8 bases from V and 5 bases from J; bases unmatched to any gene: 7. In DNA form, the CDR3 reads TGTGCCAGCGGACAGGGGACGAATTATCAGCCCCAGCATTTT. Its translation is CASGQGTNYQPQHF.

The chain links TRBV6-1 to TRBJ1-5; D gene uncertain. Trimming pared 7 bases from V and 3 bases from J, leaving 16 bases between. Per the germline V gene, CDR1 is MNHNS and CDR2 is SASEGT. This CDR3 spans 15 amino acids. Here the CDR3 reads CASIPGPTYNQPQHF. The CDR3 DNA reads TGTGCCAGCATCCCAGGACCGACGTACAATCAGCCCCAGCATTTT.

The chain links TRBV5-4 to TRBJ2-1, with 7 bases aligning to TRBD2. V lost 3 bases and J lost 1; bases outside the gene matches: 1. Germline V gene sequence: CDR1 SGHNT, CDR2 YYREEE (reference sequence). This CDR3 is 14 amino acids long. The CDR3 region is CASSSSGSYNEQFF. The CDR3 bases are TGTGCCAGCAGCTCTAGCGGTTCCTACAATGAGCAGTTCTTC.

As regards this clone: Other DNA sequences in the sample encode the same CDR3. The CDR3 nucleotides are TGCGCCAGCAGCCTGACAGTAAGCTCCTACGAGCAGTACTTC. Translation gives CASSLTVSSYEQYF. The chain combines TRBV5-1 with TRBJ2-7, with a weak D call TRBD1 (5 bases). Trimming took off 4 bases at V and 0 bases at J, with 11 bases between the two ends. This CDR3 is 14 amino acids long. Germline CDR1 SGHRS, CDR2 YFSETQ.

The V call is TRBV29-1, the J call TRBJ1-1; possibly TRBD1 for D (5 bases). CDR3 length: 11 residues. V was shortened by 4 bases and J by 4 bases, with 7 bases between the two germline ends. Germline CDR1 and CDR2: SQVTM and ANQGSEA. The CDR3 DNA reads TGCAGCGTTGGGGGGACCACTGAAGCTTTCTTT. Residues: CSVGGTTEAFF.